These 21 T cell receptor beta chains came from one sample sequenced in a study of regulatory T cells in long-lasting Graves disease. Libraries of TCR beta came from iRepertoire HTBI primers plus Arm-PCR of CDR3 regions. TCRdb reprocessed the multiplex PCR reads via MiXCR and lists one record per CDR3 protein. The sample has 360,000 or so distinct CDR3 sequences; less than 30% are singletons. Time point of the sample: persistent/refractory GD, antithyroid drugs over 5 years with positive TRAb. Extracted PBMC RNA gave rise to the TCR library. The sequencing here drew on peripheral blood mononuclear cells (PBMCs), taken when the disease was refractory, from a patient treated with antithyroid drugs. These receptor sequences come from a woman between 40 and 55 years old with Graves disease.

The rearrangement links TRBV25-1 to TRBJ1-1, with D possibly TRBD1 on 6 matching bases. The germline gives CDR1 MGHDK, CDR2 SYGVNS. CDR3 length: 14 amino acids. The germline V and J ends were trimmed by 1 base and 11 bases, with 17 bases remaining between them. The CDR3 loop reads CASSELGGGTGAFF. The CDR3 DNA reads TGTGCCAGCAGTGAATTAGGGGGGGGGACTGGTGCTTTCTTT.

This clonotype was detected many times. The chain has TRBV10-3 and TRBJ1-4, with no clear D. There are 13 residues in the CDR3. The germline CDR1 and CDR2 sequences are ENHRY and SYGVKD. Trimming removed 11 bases at V and 6 bases at J, with 16 bases between. CDR3 region: CAAGPGFDEKLFF. The CDR3 bases are TGTGCCGCCGGACCGGGGTTCGATGAAAAACTGTTTTTT.

This clonotype was counted ten times or more. This chain links TRBV2 with TRBJ1-5; D remains unclear. Looked up from germline, CDR1 is SNHLY and CDR2 is FYNNEI. The CDR3 spans 13 residues. Trimming removed 7 bases at V and 4 bases at J, with 11 bases between. Written as DNA, the CDR3 is TGTGCCAGCAAGGTCGTCTTAAATCAGCCCCAGCATTTT. The encoded protein is CASKVVLNQPQHF.

The chain carries TRBV3-1 and TRBJ1-1, with TRBD1 as a possible D gene (5 bases). Germline-derived CDR1 and CDR2 are LGHDT and YNNKEL (reference sequence). The CDR3 runs to 13 residues. Trimming pared 2 bases from V and 4 bases from J, leaving 8 bases between. CDR3 in DNA: TGTGCCAGCAGCCAAATAGGGGCCACTGAAGCTTTCTTT. Amino acid sequence: CASSQIGATEAFF.

This clonotype came up a few times. The CDR3 DNA sequence: TGTGCCAGTAGTGTCCGGGACACCCTTCTCCATGAGCAGTTCTTC. Encoded protein: CASSVRDTLLHEQFF. The chain links TRBV19 to TRBJ2-1, with a weak D call TRBD1 (6 bases). CDR1 is LNHDA and CDR2 is SQIVND in the germline V gene (reference sequence). The CDR3 runs 15 residues. V lost 5 bases, J lost 8 bases, and 19 bases lay in between.

The chain carries TRBV6-2 or TRBV6-3 and TRBJ2-1; the D is unclear. The CDR3 consists of 12 residues. Looked up from germline, CDR1 is MNHEY and CDR2 is SVGEGT. The germline V and J ends were trimmed by 2 bases and 9 bases, with 8 bases remaining between them. As DNA, the CDR3 is TGTGCCAGCAGTTACCTCCTTTCTGAGCAGTTCTTC. Translated: CASSYLLSEQFF.

This clonotype was seen at least ten times. The chain joins TRBV2 to TRBJ2-3, with TRBD2 matching 9 bases. The CDR3 contains 15 residues. V lost 7 bases and J lost 0; bases outside the gene matches: 5. Germline CDR1 reads SNHLY; CDR2 reads FYNNEI. CDR3 sequence (DNA): TGTGCCAGCAAAGGACTAGCGCTTAGCACAGATACGCAGTATTTT. Protein: CASKGLALSTDTQYF.

This clonotype was detected ten times or more. The V gene is TRBV12-3 or TRBV12-4, the J gene TRBJ2-7, with a weak D call TRBD2 (5 bases). CDR3 length: 12 residues. Trimming cost V 6 bases and J 4 bases, with 10 bases left between them. CDR3 residues: CASSPRGYEQYF. DNA for the CDR3: TGTGCCAGCAGCCCCCGGGGTTACGAGCAGTACTTC.

V usage is TRBV20-1 and J usage is TRBJ2-7; D is ambiguous. V was trimmed by 3 bases and J by 2 bases, leaving 17 bases between them. Germline V gene lookup returns CDR1 DFQATT and CDR2 SNEGSKA (reference sequence). This CDR3 comprises 15 residues. CDR3 sequence (DNA): TGCAGTGCTAGTGGCAGAGCATTTCACCCCTACGAGCAGTACTTC. It yields the protein CSASGRAFHPYEQYF.

This clonotype showed up just a few times. The chain has TRBV13 and TRBJ1-3; D is perhaps TRBD1 (6 bases). The CDR3 has 16 amino acids. Germline V lookup: CDR1 PRHDT, CDR2 FYEKMQ (reference sequence). The V and J ends lost 4 bases and 4 bases respectively, with 17 bases between them. The CDR3 DNA reads TGTGCCAGCAGCTCACCCCGGGGGCCTAAAGGAAACACCATATATTTT. Its protein is CASSSPRGPKGNTIYF.

This clonotype has ten or more counts. In DNA form, the CDR3 reads TGTGCCAGCAGCGAAATACGGGGATTCGGGACCCAGTACTTC. It yields the protein CASSEIRGFGTQYF. V and J are TRBV11-2 and TRBJ2-5; D perhaps matches TRBD2 (5 bases). V dropped 5 bases and J dropped 7 bases, with 17 bases sitting between them. The CDR3 is 14 residues long. CDR1 SGHAT and CDR2 FQNNGV come from the germline V gene.

This clonotype was seen ten or more times. This chain connects TRBV28 to TRBJ2-5; D is uncertain. Germline CDR1 is MDHEN and CDR2 is SYDVKM. This CDR3 has 16 residues. V lost 5 bases and J 1 base, leaving 17 bases between the germline ends. This CDR3 reads CASSPNLRPRQETQYF. Here the CDR3 DNA reads TGTGCCAGCAGTCCGAATTTGCGGCCCCGCCAAGAGACCCAGTACTTC.

Comments on this clonotype: Given a much more abundant clone one base away, this may be a read error. This chain uses TRBV11-2 with TRBJ2-2; TRBD2 might be the D (5 bases). The CDR3 consists of 14 residues. CDR1 is SGHAT, CDR2 FQNNGV, per germline. The CDR3 protein is CASSRRQHTRELFF. Written as DNA, the CDR3 is TGTGCCAGCAGCCGGAGGCAGCACACCAGGGAGCTGTTTTTT.

Regarding this clonotype: It may be a read error: a sequence one base away is much more abundant. The chain links TRBV27 to TRBJ2-7, with D possibly TRBD1 on 5 matching bases. CDR1 is MNHEY, CDR2 SMNVEV, per germline (reference sequence). The CDR3 length is 15 residues. Trimming pared 4 bases from V and 3 bases from J, leaving 16 bases between. The CDR3 DNA follows: TGTGCCAGCAGTTCTGGTCTGGTGACAGTCTACGAGCAGTACTTC. Amino acids: CASSSGLVTVYEQYF.

Only a few counts were recorded for this clonotype. The chain couples TRBV3-1 to TRBJ2-2; D may be TRBD1 or TRBD2 (6 bases each). The CDR3 loop spans 15 amino acids. Germline loops: CDR1 LGHDT, CDR2 YNNKEL (reference sequence). Trimming removed 0 bases from V and 7 bases from J, with 12 bases in between. The CDR3 nucleotides are TGTGCCAGCAGCCAAGATCACAAGGGGGGCGGGGAGCTGTTTTTT. Translating gives CASSQDHKGGGELFF.

This clonotype was found many times. J is TRBJ2-7 and V is TRBV6-1; D possibly corresponds to TRBD1 (6 bases). This CDR3 is 14 amino acids long. Per germline, CDR1 MNHNS and CDR2 SASEGT. Trimming stripped 6 bases from V and 2 bases from J, with 14 bases between. The CDR3 is CASSPGQLTYEQYF. The DNA of the CDR3 is TGTGCCAGCAGCCCAGGACAGCTCACCTACGAGCAGTACTTC.

This clonotype was observed a handful of times. This chain connects TRBV30 to TRBJ1-1, with a tentative D call TRBD1 (6 bases). The CDR3 extends over 14 amino acids. V lost 5 bases and J lost 5, with 18 bases in between. CDR1 and CDR2 from the germline V gene are GTSNPN and SVGIG (reference sequence). Here the CDR3 DNA reads TGTGCCTGGGCTCGGGACAAAGGGGGGACTGAAGCTTTCTTT. It encodes CAWARDKGGTEAFF.

This rearrangement joins TRBV28 to TRBJ2-7; 10 bases agree with TRBD2. The V segment lost 6 bases and the J segment 4 bases; nucleotides outside the gene matches: 6. The CDR3 spans 14 residues. Germline V CDR1 and CDR2: MDHEN, SYDVKM. The CDR3 DNA follows: TGTGCCAGCAGCGTGGGGACTAGCGCGTACGAGCAGTACTTC. Protein product: CASSVGTSAYEQYF.

This clonotype was seen at least ten times. The chain recombines TRBV19 with TRBJ1-4; weak D call: TRBD1 (6 bases). The germline V and J ends were trimmed by 6 bases and 2 bases, with 10 bases remaining between them. The CDR3 consists of 14 residues. In germline, CDR1 is LNHDA, CDR2 SQIVND (reference sequence). The DNA for the CDR3 is TGTGCCAGTAGCAGGGACACTACTAATGAAAAACTGTTTTTT. Protein sequence: CASSRDTTNEKLFF.

The genes are TRBV2 and TRBJ2-3; tentative D call: TRBD2 (6 bases). CDR1 SNHLY and CDR2 FYNNEI come from the germline V gene. V was clipped by 4 bases and J by 2 bases, with 16 bases between them. The CDR3 is made up of 16 amino acids. Here the CDR3 DNA reads TGTGCCAGCAGTGCTATGGGACTCCCTTACACAGATACGCAGTATTTT. It is translated as CASSAMGLPYTDTQYF.

The J gene is TRBJ2-7, the V gene TRBV4-1; 10 nucleotides agree with TRBD2. J lost 5 bases, V lost 1 base, and 14 bases had no gene match. Germline-derived CDR1 and CDR2 are MGHRA and YSYEKL. The CDR3 totals 18 residues. This chain's CDR3 is CASSQGVASGRMSNEQYF. The CDR3 DNA reads as TGCGCCAGCAGCCAAGGTGTGGCTAGCGGGAGAATGAGCAACGAGCAGTACTTC.